This entry lists 20 T cell receptor beta chains sequenced from one sample in a study of blood T cell repertoires in COVID-19. The protocol was immunoSEQ multiplex PCR, while the TCRdb copy is restricted to in-frame clones and leaves out a portion. The sample has 95,000 to 130,000 clones, 75% to 90% seen once. The sequencing sample was made of peripheral blood. These receptors originate from a man aged 25-40 years with acute or convalescent COVID-19.

The chain joins TRBV24-1 to TRBJ1-2; TRBD1 aligns across 8 bases. This CDR3 has 14 amino acids. Germline lookup yields CDR1 KGHDR and CDR2 SFDVKD. V lost 8 bases, J lost 5 bases, and 9 bases stayed unmatched. The CDR3 sequence is CATNNRGSPYGYTF. The CDR3 nucleotides are TGTGCCACCAATAACAGGGGGTCCCCTTATGGCTACACCTTC.

This clone occurred once. The rearrangement uses TRBV5-6 and TRBJ2-3; no reliable D call. Germline V gene lookup returns CDR1 SGHDT and CDR2 YYEEEE. V was clipped by 3 bases and J by 4 bases, with 12 bases between them. The CDR3 spans 14 residues. This CDR3 reads CASSSGFLADTQYF. The CDR3 nucleotides are TGTGCCAGCAGCTCAGGATTCCTCGCAGATACGCAGTATTTT.

Regarding this clone: Other DNA variants within this sample encode the same CDR3. V and J are TRBV10-3 and TRBJ2-1, with 10 bases aligning to TRBD2. Germline V gene lookup returns CDR1 ENHRY and CDR2 SYGVKD. The CDR3 is 15 residues long. Trimming at V came to 0 bases and at J to 4 bases, leaving 0 bases not matched to a gene. CDR3: CAISESSGGYNEQFF. In DNA, the CDR3 is TGTGCCATCAGTGAGTCTAGCGGGGGGTACAATGAGCAGTTCTTC.

The chain uses TRBV2 and TRBJ1-6; D might be TRBD1 (5 bases). Germline CDR1 SNHLY, CDR2 FYNNEI. The CDR3 covers 15 residues. Trimming removed 6 bases from V and 10 bases from J, with 19 bases in between. In DNA form, the CDR3 reads TGTGCCAGCAGGAAGGAAGGGACTTCAGGGTCACCCCTCCACTTT. It is translated as CASRKEGTSGSPLHF.

This clone was counted a few times. The chain links TRBV12-5 to TRBJ1-1; no firm D call. CDR3 length equals 13 residues. Deletions cut 6 bases from V and 4 bases from J, with 12 bases between. Germline CDR1 and CDR2: LGHNT and FRNRAP. DNA for the CDR3: TGTGCTAGTGGAGACCCTTGGGCCACTGAAGCTTTCTTT. Translated, it gives CASGDPWATEAFF.

The chain links TRBV19 to TRBJ2-7; D is unresolved. CDR1 and CDR2 (germline): LNHDA, SQIVND (reference sequence). Trimming cost V 3 bases and J 2 bases, with 14 bases left between them. The CDR3 is made up of 15 amino acids. CDR3 residues: CASSMTGSSAYEQYF. In DNA form, the CDR3 reads TGTGCCAGTAGTATGACCGGTAGCTCAGCCTACGAGCAGTACTTC.

This chain links TRBV6-6 with TRBJ2-1, with D unresolved. V lost 2 bases and J 6 bases, leaving 8 bases between the germline ends. Germline CDR1 is MNHNY and CDR2 is SVGAGI (reference sequence). The CDR3 totals 13 residues. The CDR3 nucleotides are TGTGCCAGCAGTTACGTGAGGAGCAATGAGCAGTTCTTC. This translates into CASSYVRSNEQFF.

The J gene is TRBJ2-7, the V gene TRBV5-3; the D gene is possibly TRBD1 (7 bases). TRBV5-3 is an ORF, and what it does is uncertain. The CDR3 runs to 13 residues. Between the trimmed V and J ends, which lost 4 bases and 4 bases, there was a span of 12 bases. The CDR3 region has the DNA TGTGCCAGAAGCGCGGGACAGAGTTACGAGCAGTACTTC. Protein sequence: CARSAGQSYEQYF.

The rearrangement links TRBV27 to TRBJ2-2; the D gene is possibly TRBD2 (5 bases). Germline V gene sequence: CDR1 MNHEY, CDR2 SMNVEV (reference sequence). CDR3 length: 15 residues. V dropped 0 bases and J dropped 1 base, with 6 bases sitting between them. CDR3 in DNA: TGTGCCAGCAGTTTATCCGGACTGAACACCGGGGAGCTGTTTTTT. It specifies CASSLSGLNTGELFF.

This clone was found a few times. J is TRBJ1-5 and V is TRBV12-5; no reliable D call. Germline values: CDR1 LGHNT, CDR2 FRNRAP. The CDR3 has 15 residues. V was shortened by 6 bases and J by 1 base, with 13 bases between the two germline ends. As DNA, the CDR3 is TGTGCTAGTGGCTATCTTACGGGGAGCAATCAGCCCCAGCATTTT. Protein: CASGYLTGSNQPQHF.

The gene calls are TRBV5-4 and TRBJ1-2; 8 nucleotides match TRBD1. The ends lost 4 bases at V and 4 bases at J; junction bases unmatched: 9. The CDR3 extends over 15 amino acids. Germline loops: CDR1 SGHNT, CDR2 YYREEE (reference sequence). CDR3 protein: CASSPGQGLFYGYTF. The DNA for the CDR3 is TGTGCCAGCAGCCCCGGACAGGGCCTCTTCTATGGCTACACCTTC.

The chain joins TRBV3-1 (or the pseudogene TRBV3-2) to TRBJ2-3, with unresolved D. Between the trimmed V and J ends, which lost 1 base and 2 bases, there was a span of 10 bases. Germline loops: CDR1 LGHDT, CDR2 YNNKEL (reference sequence). The CDR3 is 15 amino acids. The CDR3 loop reads CASSQVLAATDTQYF. The CDR3 region has the DNA TGTGCCAGCAGCCAAGTCCTGGCGGCCACAGATACGCAGTATTTT.

The rearrangement joins TRBV11-2 to TRBJ2-5, with 9 bases identical to TRBD2. Germline lookup yields CDR1 SGHAT and CDR2 FQNNGV. V lost 3 bases to trimming and J lost 1 base; unmatched junction nucleotides: 3. CDR3 length: 15 amino acids. CDR3 DNA sequence: TGTGCCAGCAGCTTTAGCGGGGGAACCCAAGAGACCCAGTACTTC. Its translation is CASSFSGGTQETQYF.

The genes are TRBV14 and TRBJ1-2, with 7 positions matching TRBD1. Germline CDR1 and CDR2: SGHDN and FVKESK. V shed 6 bases, J shed 10 bases, and the junction held 14 bases outside the gene matches. The CDR3 is 14 amino acids. Here the CDR3 DNA reads TGTGCCAGCAGTCCTGGAAACAGGGGACTCGCCTACACCTTC. This sequence encodes CASSPGNRGLAYTF.

CDR3: CASSRNQGNTEAFF. The CDR3, as DNA: TGTGCCAGCAGCCGAAATCAGGGGAACACTGAAGCTTTCTTT. The V and J genes are TRBV3-1 (or the pseudogene TRBV3-2) and TRBJ1-1; D is perhaps TRBD1 (5 bases). The CDR3 sequence is 14 residues long. Germline-derived CDR1 and CDR2 are LGHDT and YNNKEL (reference sequence). The V and J ends lost 4 bases and 1 base respectively, with 10 bases between them.

V is TRBV30 and J is TRBJ1-4; 7 bases agree with TRBD1. The CDR3 loop spans 14 amino acids. With V trimmed by 2 bases and J by 5 bases, 5 bases remained unmatched. Germline CDR1 and CDR2: GTSNPN and SVGIG (reference sequence). The CDR3 bases are TGTGCCTGGAGTAGGGACAGACTGAATGAAAAACTGTTTTTT. It specifies CAWSRDRLNEKLFF.

The rearrangement links TRBV7-8 to TRBJ1-5, with a tentative D call TRBD1 (6 bases). The germline gives CDR1 SGHVS, CDR2 FQNEAQ. The CDR3 sequence is 14 residues long. V lost 5 bases, J lost 7 bases, and 15 bases lay in between. This CDR3 is CASSQNRAGQPQHF. As DNA, the CDR3 is TGTGCCAGCAGCCAAAACAGGGCAGGCCAGCCCCAGCATTTT.

The chain uses TRBV7-9 and TRBJ1-3; no clear D gene. V lost 6 bases, J lost 0 bases, and 15 bases lay in between. This CDR3 contains 16 residues. The germline CDR1 and CDR2 sequences are SEHNR and FQNEAQ (reference sequence). In DNA, the CDR3 is TGTGCCAGCAGGATCCCGGGAGCCTTCTCTGGAAACACCATATATTTT. Amino acid sequence: CASRIPGAFSGNTIYF.

Concerning this clone: One end of the junction varies from germline; a read error may be responsible. This chain connects TRBV3-1 (or the pseudogene TRBV3-2) to TRBJ2-4; 8 bases fit TRBD2. This CDR3 has 18 residues. CDR1 LGHDT and CDR2 YNNKEL come from the germline V gene (reference sequence). CDR3 residues: CASSKEPPGLGTKNIQYF. The CDR3 coding sequence is TGTGCCAGCAGCAAAGAACCGCCGGGACTAGGCACCAAAAACATTCAGTACTTC.

This clone was seen a few times. The chain combines TRBV6-5 with TRBJ2-3; a weak D match, TRBD1 (6 bases). V was shortened by 2 bases and J by 0 bases, with 6 bases between the two germline ends. Germline CDR1 reads MNHEY; CDR2 reads SVGAGI. The CDR3 is 14 amino acids. The CDR3 DNA reads TGTGCCAGCAGTTACGACAGGAGCACAGATACGCAGTATTTT. Amino acid sequence: CASSYDRSTDTQYF.